A selection of T cell receptor beta chains follows, all from one sample in a study of cytomegalovirus exposure and HLA in healthy donors. Only in-frame clones appear in the TCRdb table, and some are missing; sequencing was by immunoSEQ multiplex PCR. The sample has about 150,000 clones; approximately 78% are singletons. Sample: PBMCs. Source of these receptors: a man aged 40-49 years in good health and CMV-seropositive. The CDR3 runs from the conserved cysteine through the conserved F or W. Each record gives: J gene, clone size, D gene, V gene, CDR3 DNA, CDR3 protein. The D gene is left open where the match is weak. Some rows mark clone size as missing; the rest say once, few, many or name a class of expanded clone.

J: TRBJ2-7; size: .; D: TRBD2; V: TRBV7-2; DNA: TGTGCCAGCAGCTTAGAGGGCGGGAGCCTCTACGAGCAGTACTTC; CDR3: CASSLEGGSLYEQYF
J: TRBJ2-3; size: .; D: .; V: TRBV6-1; DNA: TGTGCCAGCAGTGAATTTCAGGGTTGGGCAGATACGCAGTATTTT; CDR3: CASSEFQGWADTQYF
J: TRBJ1-1; size: .; D: TRBD1; V: TRBV11-2; DNA: TGTGCCAGCAGCTTAATGGGACAGGGTTATACTGAAGCTTTCTTT; CDR3: CASSLMGQGYTEAFF
J: TRBJ2-7; size: .; D: TRBD1; V: TRBV27; DNA: TGTGCCAGCAGTTCCCTGGGGACAGGGGGAAGGTACGAGCAGTACTTC; CDR3: CASSSLGTGGRYEQYF
J: TRBJ1-5; size: .; D: TRBD1; V: TRBV28; DNA: TGTGCCAGCACACGGACAGGGACTAATCAGCCCCAGCATTTT; CDR3: CASTRTGTNQPQHF
J: TRBJ2-5; size: few; D: .; V: TRBV5-4; DNA: TGTGCCAGCAGCCCCAGGGGCGGCTCCCCCCAAGAGACCCAGTACTTC; CDR3: CASSPRGGSPQETQYF
J: TRBJ1-1; size: .; D: .; V: TRBV13; DNA: TGTGCCAGCAGCCGACCCAGGGTATTGACTGAAGCTTTCTTT; CDR3: CASSRPRVLTEAFF
J: TRBJ2-1; size: .; D: TRBD2; V: TRBV19; DNA: TGTGCCAGTAGTTTCTCCGGGACTAGCGGAAACAATGAGCAGTTCTTC; CDR3: CASSFSGTSGNNEQFF
J: TRBJ2-7; size: .; D: .; V: TRBV28; DNA: TGTGCCAGCAGCCTGACAGGCCGGTACGAGCAGTACTTC; CDR3: CASSLTGRYEQYF
J: TRBJ2-7; size: .; D: .; V: TRBV6-6; DNA: TGTGCCAGCAGTTACGGTCCCTCCTACGAGCAGTACTTC; CDR3: CASSYGPSYEQYF